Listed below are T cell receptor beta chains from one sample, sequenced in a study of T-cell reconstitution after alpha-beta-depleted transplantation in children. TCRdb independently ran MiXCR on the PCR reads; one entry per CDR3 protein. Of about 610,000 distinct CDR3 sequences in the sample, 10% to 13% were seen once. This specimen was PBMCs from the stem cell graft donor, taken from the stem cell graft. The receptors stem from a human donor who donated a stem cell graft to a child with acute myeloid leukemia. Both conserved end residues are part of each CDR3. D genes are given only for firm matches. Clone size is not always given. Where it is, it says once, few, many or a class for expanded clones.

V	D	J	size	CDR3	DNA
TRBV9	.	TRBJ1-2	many	CASSVAPPAGNYGYTF	TGTGCCAGCAGCGTAGCTCCTCCGGCGGGTAACTATGGCTACACCTTC
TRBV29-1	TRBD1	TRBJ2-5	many	CSVWGTVAQYF	TGCAGCGTTTGGGGGACAGTGGCCCAGTACTTC
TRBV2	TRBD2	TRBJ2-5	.	CASSEMASGTWETQYF	TGTGCCAGCAGTGAGATGGCTAGCGGGACTTGGGAGACCCAGTACTTC
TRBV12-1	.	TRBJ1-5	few	CASSFGGTGDQPQHF	TGTGCCAGCAGCTTTGGGGGGACAGGAGATCAGCCCCAGCATTTT
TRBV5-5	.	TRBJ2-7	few	CASSSSGTHYEQYF	TGTGCCAGCAGCTCCTCCGGGACCCACTACGAGCAGTACTTC
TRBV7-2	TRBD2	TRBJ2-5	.	CTSSQGGLAGTETQYF	TGTACCAGCAGCCAGGGGGGCCTAGCGGGAACGGAGACCCAGTACTTC
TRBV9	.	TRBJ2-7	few	CASSALGRDEQYF	TGTGCCAGCAGCGCCCTGGGGCGCGACGAGCAGTACTTC
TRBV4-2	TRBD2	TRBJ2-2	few	CASGGASGANTGELFF	TGTGCCAGCGGCGGGGCAAGCGGGGCTAACACCGGGGAGCTGTTTTTT
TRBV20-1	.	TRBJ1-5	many	CSAREGEGNNQPQHF	TGCAGTGCTAGAGAGGGGGAGGGGAACAATCAGCCCCAGCATTTT
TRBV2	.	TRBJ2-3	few	CASSEEGPTDTQYF	TGTGCCAGCAGTGAAGAGGGCCCCACAGATACGCAGTATTTT
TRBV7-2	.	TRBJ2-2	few	CASSFYSIGGTGELFF	TGTGCCAGCAGCTTTTATTCGATAGGGGGCACCGGGGAGCTGTTTTTT
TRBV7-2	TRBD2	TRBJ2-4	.	CASSVQGLAVDIQYF	TGTGCCAGCAGCGTACAGGGACTAGCGGTTGACATTCAGTACTTC
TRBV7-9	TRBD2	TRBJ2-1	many	CASSFGLAGTF	TGTGCCAGCAGCTTTGGGCTAGCGGGGACCTTC
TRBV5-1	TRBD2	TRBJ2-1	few	CASSLAEGLAGARSYNEQFF	TGCGCCAGCAGCTTGGCGGAGGGACTAGCGGGAGCAAGGTCCTACAATGAGCAGTTCTTC
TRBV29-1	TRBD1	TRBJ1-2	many	CSHASWTGINYGYTF	TGCAGCCACGCGTCCTGGACAGGGATCAACTATGGCTACACCTTC
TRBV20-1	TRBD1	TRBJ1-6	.	CSARARDLLQGDNSPLHF	TGCAGTGCTAGAGCCCGGGACCTTCTCCAGGGGGATAATTCACCCCTCCACTTT
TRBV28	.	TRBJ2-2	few	CASWSRAGELFF	TGTGCCAGCTGGTCCAGGGCCGGGGAGCTGTTTTTT
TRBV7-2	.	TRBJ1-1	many	CASSSTGFNTEAFF	TGTGCCAGCAGCTCCACAGGGTTCAACACTGAAGCTTTCTTT
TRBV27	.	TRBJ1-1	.	CASSWLGPNTEAFF	TGTGCCAGCAGCTGGTTGGGCCCGAACACTGAAGCTTTCTTT
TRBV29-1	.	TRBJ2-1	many	CSPTGLAINSYNEQFF	TGCAGCCCAACAGGTCTAGCCATAAACTCCTACAATGAGCAGTTCTTC
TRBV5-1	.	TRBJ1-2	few	CASSLERGQFYGYTF	TGCGCCAGCAGCTTGGAGAGGGGCCAGTTCTATGGCTACACCTTC
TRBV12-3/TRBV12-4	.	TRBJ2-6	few	CASSLNRGGGANVLTF	TGTGCCAGCAGTCTGAACCGTGGTGGTGGGGCCAACGTCCTGACTTTC
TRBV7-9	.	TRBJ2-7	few	CASSLAGGHSYEQYF	TGTGCCAGCAGCTTAGCAGGGGGACACTCCTACGAGCAGTACTTC
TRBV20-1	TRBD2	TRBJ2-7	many	CSQRSNLAGARYEQYF	TGCAGTCAGAGGTCTAATCTAGCGGGAGCGCGGTACGAGCAGTACTTC
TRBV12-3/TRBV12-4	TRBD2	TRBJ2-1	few	CAISQSASGFDEQFF	TGTGCCATCAGCCAGTCGGCTAGCGGGTTCGATGAGCAGTTCTTC
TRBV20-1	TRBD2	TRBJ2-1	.	CSASKLAGGSDEQFF	TGCAGTGCTAGTAAACTAGCGGGAGGATCCGATGAGCAGTTCTTC